This T cell receptor (beta chain) was found in a study of monozygotic twins with inflammatory bowel disease. For each CDR3 protein, TCRdb gives one entry from its re-call of the 5' RACE reads, without DNA. In total, the table holds some 170,000 distinct CDR3 sequences. The CDR3 runs 14 residues. Germline V lookup: CDR1 MDHEN, CDR2 SYDVKM. V and J are TRBV28 and TRBJ1-2; TCRdb's assignment of TRBD1 cannot be checked, as there is no DNA. Sequenced: blood. The sequence came from a human donor with ulcerative colitis or Crohn's disease, or a healthy co-twin of an affected twin (not recorded which). CDR3 sequence reads: CASRKTGDNYGYTF.